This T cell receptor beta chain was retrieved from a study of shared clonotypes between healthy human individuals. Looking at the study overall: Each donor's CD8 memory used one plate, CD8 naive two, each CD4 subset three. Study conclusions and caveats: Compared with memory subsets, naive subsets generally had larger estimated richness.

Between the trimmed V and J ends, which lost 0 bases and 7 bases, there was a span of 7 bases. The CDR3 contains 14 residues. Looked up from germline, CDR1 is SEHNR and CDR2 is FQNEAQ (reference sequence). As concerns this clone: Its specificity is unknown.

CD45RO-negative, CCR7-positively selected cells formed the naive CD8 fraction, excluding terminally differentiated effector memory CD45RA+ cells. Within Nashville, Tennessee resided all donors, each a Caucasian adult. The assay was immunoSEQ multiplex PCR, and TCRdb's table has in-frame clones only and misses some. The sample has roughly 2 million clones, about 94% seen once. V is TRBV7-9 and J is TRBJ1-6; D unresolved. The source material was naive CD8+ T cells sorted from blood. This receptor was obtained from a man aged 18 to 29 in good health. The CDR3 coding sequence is TGTGCCAGCAGCTTAGCGACATTAAATTCACCCCTCCACTTT. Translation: CASSLATLNSPLHF.